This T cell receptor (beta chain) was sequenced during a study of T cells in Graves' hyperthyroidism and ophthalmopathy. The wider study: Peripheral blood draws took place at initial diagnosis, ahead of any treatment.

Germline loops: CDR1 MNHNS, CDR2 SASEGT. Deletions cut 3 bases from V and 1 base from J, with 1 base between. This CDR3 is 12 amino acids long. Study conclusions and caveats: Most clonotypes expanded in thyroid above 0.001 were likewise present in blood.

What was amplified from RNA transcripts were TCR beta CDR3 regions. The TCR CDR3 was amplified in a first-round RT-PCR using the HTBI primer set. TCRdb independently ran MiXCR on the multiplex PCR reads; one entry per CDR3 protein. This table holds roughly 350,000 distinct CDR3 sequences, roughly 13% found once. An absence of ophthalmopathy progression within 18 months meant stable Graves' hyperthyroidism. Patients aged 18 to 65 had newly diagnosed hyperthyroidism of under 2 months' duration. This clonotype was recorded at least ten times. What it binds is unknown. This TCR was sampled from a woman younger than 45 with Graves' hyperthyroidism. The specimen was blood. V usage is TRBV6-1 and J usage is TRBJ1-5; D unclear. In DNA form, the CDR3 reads TGTGCCAGCAGTGACAGCAATCAGCCCCAGCATTTT. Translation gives CASSDSNQPQHF.